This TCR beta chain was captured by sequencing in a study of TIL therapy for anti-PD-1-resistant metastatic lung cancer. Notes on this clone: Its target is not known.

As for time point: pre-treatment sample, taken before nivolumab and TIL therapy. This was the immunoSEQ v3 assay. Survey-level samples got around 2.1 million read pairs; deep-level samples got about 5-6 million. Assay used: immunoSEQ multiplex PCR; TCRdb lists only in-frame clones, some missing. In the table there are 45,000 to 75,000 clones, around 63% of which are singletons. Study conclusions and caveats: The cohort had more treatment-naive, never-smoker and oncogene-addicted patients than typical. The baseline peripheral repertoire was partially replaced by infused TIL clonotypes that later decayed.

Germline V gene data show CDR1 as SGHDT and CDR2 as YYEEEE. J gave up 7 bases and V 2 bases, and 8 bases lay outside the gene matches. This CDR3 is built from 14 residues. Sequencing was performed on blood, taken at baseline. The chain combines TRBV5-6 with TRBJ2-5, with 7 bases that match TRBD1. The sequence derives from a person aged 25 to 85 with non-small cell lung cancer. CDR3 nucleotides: TGTGCCAGCAGCTTTAGTGACAGGGAAGGGACCCAGTACTTC. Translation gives CASSFSDREGTQYF. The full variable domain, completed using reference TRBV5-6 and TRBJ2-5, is DAGVTQSPTHLIKTRGQQVTLRCSPKSGHDTVSWYQQALGQGPQFIFQYYEEEERQRGNFPDRFSGHQFPNYSSELNVNALLLGDSALYLCASSFSDREGTQYFGPGTRLLVL.